Reported below is one T cell receptor (beta chain). Its binding antigen is unknown. No quality values exist for individual bases; no much larger clone is one base distant. The data are from a study of blood T cell repertoires in COVID-19 (dated by TCRdb to 2018 to 2021). Context from the whole study: Collaborator samples came from the United States, Italy and Spain and covered acute and convalescent phases of COVID-19. The repertoires were released in a freely available public database intended as a resource for research on the immune response to SARS-CoV-2. The dataset comprised deeply sampled blood TCRbeta repertoires from subjects exposed to, actively infected with, or recovered from COVID-19. Where available, HLA class I and class II types were taken from metadata supplied by the sample provider and were not determined by assay-based typing. Sample metadata almost always included a de-identified subject ID, COVID-19 status, age in years and sex. The prospective study material was composed of cDNA or gDNA derived from T cells, B-cell-depleted T cells, or PBMCs. Samples were obtained from the ongoing ImmuneRACE study (first 160 participants) and from about 1,300 subjects provided by 6 global collaborators. The paper's findings and limits, for the study overall: How much clinical and demographic metadata was included differed by source and by participant, and the metadata was provided uncurated.

Another Seattle source contributed samples from volunteer blood donors who had recovered from COVID-19. Collaborating institutions collected whole blood in K2EDTA tubes following their own protocols. For TCRbeta analysis, collaborators shipped samples as frozen whole blood, isolated PBMCs, or DNA extracted from either of those sample types. CDR1 and CDR2 are drawn from the germline V gene: MDHEN, SYDVKM. The CDR3 numbers 12 residues from cysteine through phenylalanine. Only the CDR3 part of the read is kept: 36 bases, read in frame from the first base. At the junction V is shortened by 8 bases and J by 8 bases, with 12 bases in between. TCRbeta CDR3 regions were amplified from genomic DNA by means of the immunoSEQ Assay, a bias-controlled multiplex PCR. The authors processed their data as follows. The number of nucleated cells in each sample was estimated from the amplification of reference gene primers within the assay. To quantify the absolute abundance of each unique TCRbeta CDR3 rearrangement, sequence reads were collapsed and filtered. Productive Simpson clonality was computed per sample as the square root of Simpson's diversity index over productive rearrangements. Imported from immuneACCESS, the table was reduced by TCRdb to in-frame sequences with V and J called. These copies leave out some clones; in studies compared against another copy, an unresolved V gene accounts for under half, and the cause of the remainder is not known. D and trimming were read from the DNA, whereas the V and J calls and clone size are those reported in that table. The sample data list roughly 300,000 clones, and approximately 83% of these were observed just once. In total, the top ten clones hold approximately 10% of the sample.

The origin of this receptor is a woman aged 50 to 60 who had recovered from COVID-19. Sequencing used peripheral blood. The receptor chain draws on TRBV28 and TRBJ1-4; a tentative D call is TRBD1 (6 bases match). The nucleotides are TGTGCCAGCGGTACAGGGTGGGAAAAACTGTTTTTT. This codes for CASGTGWEKLFF.